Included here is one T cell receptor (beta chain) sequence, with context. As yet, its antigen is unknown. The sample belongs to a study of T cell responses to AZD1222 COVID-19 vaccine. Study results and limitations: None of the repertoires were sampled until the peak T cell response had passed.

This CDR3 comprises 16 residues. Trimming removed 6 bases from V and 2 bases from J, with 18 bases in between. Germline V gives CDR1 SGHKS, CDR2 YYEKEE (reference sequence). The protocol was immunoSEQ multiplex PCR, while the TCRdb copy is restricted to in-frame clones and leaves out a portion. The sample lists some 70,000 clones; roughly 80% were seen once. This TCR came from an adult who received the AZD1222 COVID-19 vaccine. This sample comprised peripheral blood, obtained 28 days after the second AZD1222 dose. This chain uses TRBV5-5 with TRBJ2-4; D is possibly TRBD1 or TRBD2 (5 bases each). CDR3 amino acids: CASTRDPPLSKNIQYF. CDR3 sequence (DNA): TGTGCCAGCACCAGGGACCCTCCCTTATCCAAAAACATTCAGTACTTC. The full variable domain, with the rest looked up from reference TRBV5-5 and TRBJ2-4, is DAGVTQSPTHLIKTRGQQVTLRCSPISGHKSVSWYQQVLGQGPQFIFQYYEKEERGRGNFPDRFSARQFPNYSSELNVNALLLGDSALYLCASTRDPPLSKNIQYFGAGTRLSVL.